The 3 T cell receptor beta chains below all came from one sample that was sequenced in a study of cytomegalovirus exposure and HLA in healthy donors (dated by TCRdb to 2016 to 2017). The library was made by the immunoSEQ multiplex PCR assay. The multiplex PCR relied on a mix of 60 forward primers for TCR Vbeta segments and 13 reverse primers for TCR Jbeta segments. The source is immuneACCESS, and TCRdb retained only in-frame sequences with V and J called. Part of the clones is not carried over; for the studies checked, unresolved V genes explain less than half of this, and the remainder is unexplained. The sample profile shows roughly 97,000 clones; about 80% of them were found once. Approximately 6.3% of the sample is held by the ten biggest clonotypes. Sequences were obtained from PBMCs. Source of these receptors: a man aged 55 to 70 in good health and CMV-seropositive.

This clone was picked up one time. The CDR3, as DNA: TGTGCCAGCTCCCCCCCTGGCGGGGGTGTGTACAATGAGCAGTTCTTC. Protein product: CASSPPGGGVYNEQFF. V usage is TRBV18 and J usage is TRBJ2-1; 7 nucleotides agree with TRBD2. CDR1 and CDR2 from the germline V gene are KGHSH and LQKENI. Unmatched junction bases numbered 12, after V lost 6 bases and J lost 4 bases. The CDR3 is 16 amino acids.

The chain recombines TRBV18 with TRBJ1-6; no reliable D call. Looked up from germline, CDR1 is KGHSH and CDR2 is LQKENI. V lost 2 bases and J 0 bases, leaving 5 bases between the germline ends. CDR3 length: 15 amino acids. Here the CDR3 reads CASSPFSSYNSPLHF. The CDR3 nucleotides are TGTGCCAGCTCACCATTTAGCTCCTATAATTCACCCCTCCACTTT.

This chain joins TRBV7-8 and TRBJ2-5, with TRBD1 identical over 8 bases. V dropped 4 bases and J dropped 0; count of bases not matched to a gene: 4. This CDR3 comprises 15 residues. In germline, CDR1 is SGHVS, CDR2 FQNEAQ. The CDR3 region has the DNA TGTGCCAGCAGCTCAGGACAGGGCTACCAAGAGACCCAGTACTTC. Residues: CASSSGQGYQETQYF. The full variable domain, in which reference TRBV7-8 and TRBJ2-5 provide the parts outside the CDR3, is GAGVSQSPRYKVAKRGQDVALRCDPISGHVSLFWYQQALGQGPEFLTYFQNEAQLDKSGLPSDRFFAERPEGSVSTLKIQRTQQEDSAVYLCASSSGQGYQETQYFGPGTRLLVL.